The 3 T cell receptor beta chains in this list originate from one sample, sequenced in a study of T-cell reconstitution after alpha-beta-depleted transplantation in children. Preparing the TCRbeta library involved the use of unique molecular identifiers. TCRdb reprocessed the PCR reads with MiXCR, giving one entry per CDR3 protein. The table includes 480,000 or so distinct CDR3 sequences, over 9.5% detected once. The starting material was PBMCs, obtained before TCRalphabeta/CD19-depleted stem cell transplant. The receptors were sampled from a child aged 2 to 15 with inherited bone marrow failure, due to receive a stem cell transplant.

Concerning this clonotype: This may be a read error, as it is one base from a much larger clone. The rearrangement uses TRBV6-5 and TRBJ2-5, with D possibly TRBD2 on 5 matching bases. CDR3 length: 14 residues. Germline CDR1 MNHEY, CDR2 SVGAGI. Trimming pared 0 bases from V and 5 bases from J, leaving 10 bases between. The CDR3 is CASSYSRRHETQYF. In DNA form, the CDR3 reads TGTGCCAGCAGTTACTCTCGGAGGCATGAGACCCAGTACTTC.

V and J are TRBV19 and TRBJ2-5; 7 nucleotides match TRBD1. The CDR3 is made up of 14 amino acids. Germline V gives CDR1 LNHDA, CDR2 SQIVND (reference sequence). Trimming at V came to 8 bases and at J to 0 bases, leaving 6 bases not matched to a gene. The CDR3 reads CASGDREYQETQYF. CDR3 nucleotide sequence: TGTGCCAGTGGAGACAGGGAGTACCAAGAGACCCAGTACTTC.

This clonotype was detected many times. This sequence joins TRBV29-1 and TRBJ2-5, with 8 bases matching TRBD1. CDR3 size: 15 residues. Germline loops: CDR1 SQVTM, CDR2 ANQGSEA. Trimming cost V 3 bases and J 3 bases; bases outside gene matches: 9. CDR3 sequence reads: CSVDSVDRGEETQYF. Here the CDR3 DNA reads TGCAGCGTTGACTCCGTAGACAGGGGCGAAGAGACCCAGTACTTC.